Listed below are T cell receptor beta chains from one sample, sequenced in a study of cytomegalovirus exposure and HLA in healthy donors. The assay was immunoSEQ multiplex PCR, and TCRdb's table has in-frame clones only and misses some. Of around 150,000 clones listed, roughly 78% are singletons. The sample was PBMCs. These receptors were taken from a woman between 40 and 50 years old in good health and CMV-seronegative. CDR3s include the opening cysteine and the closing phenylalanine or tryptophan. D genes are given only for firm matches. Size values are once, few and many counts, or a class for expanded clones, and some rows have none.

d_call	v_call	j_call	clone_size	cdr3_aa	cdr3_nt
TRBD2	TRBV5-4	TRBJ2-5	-	CASSFFSGGYETQYF	TGTGCCAGCAGCTTCTTTAGCGGGGGGTATGAGACCCAGTACTTC
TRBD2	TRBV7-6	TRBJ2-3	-	CASSWGGFTDTQYF	TGTGCCAGCAGCTGGGGGGGATTCACAGATACGCAGTATTTT
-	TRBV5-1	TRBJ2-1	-	CASSFQGSSYNEQFF	TGCGCCAGCAGCTTTCAGGGTTCCTCCTACAATGAGCAGTTCTTC
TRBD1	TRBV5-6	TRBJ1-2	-	CASSPGDRGGYTF	TGTGCCAGCAGCCCGGGGGACAGGGGTGGCTACACCTTC
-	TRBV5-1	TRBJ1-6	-	CASSLAGRSFSPLHF	TGCGCCAGCAGCTTGGCCGGTAGGAGCTTTTCACCCCTCCACTTT
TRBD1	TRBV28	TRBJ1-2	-	CASSPPRGRVYGYTF	TGTGCCAGCAGTCCCCCCAGGGGGCGGGTCTATGGCTACACCTTC
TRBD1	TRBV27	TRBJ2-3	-	CASSLSGQGTGTQYF	TGTGCCAGCAGTTTATCCGGACAGGGCACAGGTACGCAGTATTTT
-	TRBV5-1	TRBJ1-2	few	CASSGQEYGYTF	TGCGCCAGCAGTGGGCAGGAATATGGCTACACCTTC
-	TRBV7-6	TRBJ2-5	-	CASSLSPGETQYF	TGTGCCAGCAGCTTAAGTCCCGGGGAGACCCAGTACTTC
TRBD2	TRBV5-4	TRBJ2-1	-	CASSTDLAGGYNEQFF	TGTGCCAGCAGCACCGACCTAGCGGGGGGTTACAATGAGCAGTTCTTC
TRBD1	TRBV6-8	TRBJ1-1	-	CASRRQGMVEDTEAFF	TGTGCCAGCAGGCGACAGGGGATGGTTGAGGACACTGAAGCTTTCTTT
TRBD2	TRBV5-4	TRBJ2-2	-	CASSGGGTNTGELFF	TGTGCCAGCAGCGGCGGGGGGACGAACACCGGGGAGCTGTTTTTT
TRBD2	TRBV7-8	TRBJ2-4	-	CASSPRTSGWTKNIQYF	TGTGCCAGCAGCCCGAGGACTAGCGGGTGGACCAAAAACATTCAGTACTTC
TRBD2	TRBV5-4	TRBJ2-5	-	CASSLGLARETQYF	TGTGCCAGCAGCTTGGGACTAGCAAGAGAGACCCAGTACTTC
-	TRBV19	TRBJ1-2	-	CASSMAPGALGYTF	TGTGCCAGTAGTATGGCCCCAGGGGCCCTCGGCTACACCTTC
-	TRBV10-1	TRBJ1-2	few	CASWEGGGYGYTF	TGCGCCAGTTGGGAGGGTGGCGGGTATGGCTACACCTTC
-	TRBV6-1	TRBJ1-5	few	CASSEAADQPQHF	TGTGCCAGCAGTGAAGCGGCAGATCAGCCCCAGCATTTT
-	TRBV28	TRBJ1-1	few	CAENQGLQAFF	TGTGCCGAAAACCAGGGCCTCCAAGCTTTCTTT
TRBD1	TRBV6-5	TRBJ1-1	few	CASTQGQGNTEAFF	TGTGCCAGCACCCAGGGACAGGGAAACACTGAAGCTTTCTTT
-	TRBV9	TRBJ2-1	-	CASSGGQTYNEQFF	TGTGCCAGCAGCGGCGGACAGACCTACAATGAGCAGTTCTTC
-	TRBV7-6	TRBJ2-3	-	CASSLRASSDTQYF	TGTGCCAGCAGTCTACGAGCTAGTTCGGATACGCAGTATTTT
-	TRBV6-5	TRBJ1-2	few	CASSLRGGNYGYTF	TGTGCCAGCAGTCTTCGAGGAGGGAACTATGGCTACACCTTC
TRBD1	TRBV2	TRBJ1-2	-	CASKGGDRESGYTF	TGTGCCAGCAAAGGGGGTGACAGGGAAAGTGGCTACACCTTC
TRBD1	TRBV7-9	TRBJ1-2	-	CASSPTSLIQGAGGYTF	TGTGCCAGCAGCCCAACCTCTCTAATACAGGGGGCTGGTGGCTACACCTTC
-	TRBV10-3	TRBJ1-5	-	CAISEFIDQPQHF	TGTGCCATCAGTGAGTTTATTGATCAGCCCCAGCATTTT
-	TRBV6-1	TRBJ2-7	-	CASSVREPYEQYF	TGTGCCAGCAGTGTCAGGGAACCCTACGAGCAGTACTTC
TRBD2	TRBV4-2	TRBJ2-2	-	CASSQGTGGATGELFF	TGTGCCAGCAGCCAAGGGACGGGGGGGGCCACCGGGGAGCTGTTTTTT
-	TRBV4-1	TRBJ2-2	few	CASSQDYRAAGELFF	TGCGCCAGCAGCCAAGATTACAGGGCGGCCGGGGAGCTGTTTTTT
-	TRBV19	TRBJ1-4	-	CASGDFNEKLFF	TGTGCCAGTGGCGACTTCAATGAAAAACTGTTTTTT
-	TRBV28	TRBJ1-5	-	CASSPLEMSNSNQPQHF	TGTGCCAGCAGTCCCCTCGAAATGAGTAATAGCAATCAGCCCCAGCATTTT
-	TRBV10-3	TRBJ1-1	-	CAISDEDNTEAFF	TGTGCCATCAGTGACGAGGATAACACTGAAGCTTTCTTT
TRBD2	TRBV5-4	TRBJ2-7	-	CASGRGGTYEQYF	TGTGCCAGCGGGCGGGGGGGAACCTACGAGCAGTACTTC
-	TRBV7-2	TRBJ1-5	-	CASSLRTSNQPQHF	TGTGCCAGCAGCCTCCGGACTAGTAATCAGCCCCAGCATTTT
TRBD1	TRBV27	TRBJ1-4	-	CASRSGGADEKLFF	TGTGCCAGCAGATCAGGGGGCGCAGATGAAAAACTGTTTTTT
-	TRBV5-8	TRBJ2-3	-	CASSHSTDTQYF	TGTGCCAGCAGCCATAGCACAGATACGCAGTATTTT
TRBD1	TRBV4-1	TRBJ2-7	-	CASSQRSGTGGYEQYF	TGCGCCAGCAGCCAGAGGTCCGGGACAGGAGGCTACGAGCAGTACTTC
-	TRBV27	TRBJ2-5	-	CASSFHGETQYF	TGTGCCAGCAGTTTTCACGGGGAGACCCAGTACTTC
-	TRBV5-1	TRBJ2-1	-	CASSEGRGYELYNEQFF	TGCGCCAGCAGCGAAGGACGCGGGTACGAACTATACAATGAGCAGTTCTTC
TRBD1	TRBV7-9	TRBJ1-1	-	CASSLAGQGARSEAFF	TGTGCCAGCAGCTTAGCGGGACAGGGGGCAAGGTCTGAAGCTTTCTTT
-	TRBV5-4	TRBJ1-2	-	CASSFRENYGYTF	TGTGCCAGCAGCTTCCGAGAGAACTATGGCTACACCTTC
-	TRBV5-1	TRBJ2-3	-	CASSLTVTDTQYF	TGCGCCAGCAGCTTGACAGTCACAGATACGCAGTATTTT
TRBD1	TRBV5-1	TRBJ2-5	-	CASSLAGTGDETQYF	TGCGCCAGCAGCTTGGCTGGGACAGGGGATGAGACCCAGTACTTC
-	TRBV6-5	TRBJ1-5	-	CASGSTGGSNQPQHF	TGTGCCAGCGGGTCGACCGGAGGCAGCAATCAGCCCCAGCATTTT
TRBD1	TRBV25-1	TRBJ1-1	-	CASSQSAVTGKAFF	TGTGCCAGCAGCCAATCAGCGGTGACAGGGAAAGCTTTCTTT
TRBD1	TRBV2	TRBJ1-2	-	CASSVLKGTGDGYTF	TGTGCCAGCAGTGTGTTAAAAGGGACAGGAGATGGCTACACCTTC
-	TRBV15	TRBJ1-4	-	CATSRDPGGDEKLFF	TGTGCCACCAGCAGAGATCCCGGAGGGGATGAAAAACTGTTTTTT
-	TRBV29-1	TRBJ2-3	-	CSVEGTVSDTQYF	TGCAGCGTTGAAGGGACAGTATCAGATACGCAGTATTTT
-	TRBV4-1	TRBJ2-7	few	CASSPSPSSPEQYF	TGCGCCAGCAGCCCAAGCCCCTCCTCCCCCGAGCAGTACTTC
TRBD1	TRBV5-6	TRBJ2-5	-	CASSPRQGAKTQYF	TGTGCCAGCAGCCCGCGACAGGGGGCGAAGACCCAGTACTTC
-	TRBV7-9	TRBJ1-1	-	CASSLDRGMNTEAFF	TGTGCCAGCAGCTTAGATAGGGGAATGAACACTGAAGCTTTCTTT
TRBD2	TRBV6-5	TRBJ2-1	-	CASSYSGLAISEQFF	TGTGCCAGCAGTTACTCGGGACTAGCGATTAGTGAGCAGTTCTTC
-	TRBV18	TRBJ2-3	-	CASSPRGASTDTQYF	TGTGCCAGCTCACCACGTGGAGCTAGCACAGATACGCAGTATTTT
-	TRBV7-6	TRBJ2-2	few	CASSLVYGSATVGELFF	TGTGCCAGCAGCTTAGTTTACGGCTCAGCGACGGTTGGGGAGCTGTTTTTT